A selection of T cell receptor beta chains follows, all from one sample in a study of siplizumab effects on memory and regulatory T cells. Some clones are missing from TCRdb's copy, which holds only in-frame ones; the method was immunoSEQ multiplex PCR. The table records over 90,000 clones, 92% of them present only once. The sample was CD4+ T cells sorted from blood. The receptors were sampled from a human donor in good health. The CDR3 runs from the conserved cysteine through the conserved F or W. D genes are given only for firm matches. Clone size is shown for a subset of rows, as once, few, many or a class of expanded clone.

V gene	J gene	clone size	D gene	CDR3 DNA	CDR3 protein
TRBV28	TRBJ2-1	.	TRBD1	TGTGCCAGCAGTCAGATACCCGGGACAGGGGTCAATGAGCAGTTCTTC	CASSQIPGTGVNEQFF
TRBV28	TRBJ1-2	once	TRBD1	TGTGCCAGCAGGCCAGGGGGAAGGGATGGCTACACCTTC	CASRPGGRDGYTF
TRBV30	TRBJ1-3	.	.	TGTGCCTGTATCCCCGGGGGTATCTCTGGAAACACCATATATTTT	CACIPGGISGNTIYF
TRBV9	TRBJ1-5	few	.	TGTGCCAGCAGCTCGAGTGGACAGATTTATCAGCCCCAGCATTTT	CASSSSGQIYQPQHF
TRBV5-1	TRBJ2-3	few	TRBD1	TGCGCCAGCAGCTTGGGGACAGGGGTTCGGACAGATACGCAGTATTTT	CASSLGTGVRTDTQYF
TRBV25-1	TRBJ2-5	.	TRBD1	TGTGCCGGGTCGACAGGGTCGGAGACCCAGTACTTC	CAGSTGSETQYF
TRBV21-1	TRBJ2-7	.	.	TGTGCCAGCAGCACCCGGCGGGTCCCCTACGAGCAGTACTTC	CASSTRRVPYEQYF
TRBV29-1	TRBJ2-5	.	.	TGCAGCGTTGGAGGGGGGACCCAAGAGACCCAGTACTTC	CSVGGGTQETQYF
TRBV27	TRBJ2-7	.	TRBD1	TGTGCCAGCAGGGGGACAGGGGGCGCCGAGCAGTACTTC	CASRGTGGAEQYF
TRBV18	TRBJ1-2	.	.	TGTGCCAGCTCAGGGAATGGGTTACAAGGCTACACCTTC	CASSGNGLQGYTF
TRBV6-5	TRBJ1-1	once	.	TGTGCCAGCACGTCAGGGGTCCTCGCTTTCTTT	CASTSGVLAFF
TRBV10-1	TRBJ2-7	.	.	TGCGCCAGCAGTGAGTCGATGGGGGTAACCGAGCAGTACTTC	CASSESMGVTEQYF
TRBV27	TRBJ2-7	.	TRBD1	TGTGCCAGCAGTACCCGGACAGGTTACTCCTACGAGCAGTACTTC	CASSTRTGYSYEQYF
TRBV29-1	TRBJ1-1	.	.	TGCAGCGGTGCCACCGACACAGGGATGGCCACTGAAGCTTTCTTT	CSGATDTGMATEAFF
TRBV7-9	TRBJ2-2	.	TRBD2	TGTGCCAGCAAGTTAGCGGGAGGTTACGGGGAGCTGTTTTTT	CASKLAGGYGELFF
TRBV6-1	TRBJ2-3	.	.	TGTGCCAGCAGTATACGGGCCACAGATACGCAGTATTTT	CASSIRATDTQYF
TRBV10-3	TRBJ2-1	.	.	TGTGCCATCAGTGAGCGGGAGATCAATGAGCAGTTCTTC	CAISEREINEQFF
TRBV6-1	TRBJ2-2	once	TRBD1	TGTGCCAGCAGTGAACCCCGACAGGGGGCATTCACCGGGGAGCTGTTTTTT	CASSEPRQGAFTGELFF
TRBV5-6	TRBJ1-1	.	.	TGTGCCAGCAGCTTCATCAGGGGATGGGGTGAAGCTTTCTTT	CASSFIRGWGEAFF
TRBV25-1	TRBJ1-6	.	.	TGTGCCAGCAGTGAGGGCGCAGGGCTAAGAAATTCACCCCTCCACTTT	CASSEGAGLRNSPLHF
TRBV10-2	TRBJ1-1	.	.	TGCGCCAGCAGTGATTATTATGAAAAGGGGATGAACACTGAAGCTTTCTTT	CASSDYYEKGMNTEAFF
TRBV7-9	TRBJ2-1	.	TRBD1	TGTGCCAGCAGTAAAGGACAGGGGGCGAACGATGAGCAGTTCTTC	CASSKGQGANDEQFF
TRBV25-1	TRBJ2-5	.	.	TGTGCCAGCACAAGGACCGGGACCCAGTACTTC	CASTRTGTQYF
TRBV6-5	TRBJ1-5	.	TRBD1	TGTGCCAGCAGTCTCAACAGGGGTGATCAGCCCCAGCATTTT	CASSLNRGDQPQHF
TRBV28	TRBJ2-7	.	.	TGTGCCAGTCGGACAGCTAACATCTACGAGCAGTACTTC	CASRTANIYEQYF
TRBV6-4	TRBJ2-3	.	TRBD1	TGTGCCAGCAGTGTCGACAGGGGTGCAGATACGCAGTATTTT	CASSVDRGADTQYF
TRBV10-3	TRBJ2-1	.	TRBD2	TGTGCCATCAGTGAGTCGGCCCTACTAGCGGCAATGGACAATGAGCAGTTCTTC	CAISESALLAAMDNEQFF
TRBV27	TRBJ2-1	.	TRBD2	TGTGCCAGCAGTCCCCCCGGGACTAGCTTCAATGAGCAGTTCTTC	CASSPPGTSFNEQFF
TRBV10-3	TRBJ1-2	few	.	TGTGCCATCAGTGATTGGCAGGCTAACTATGGCTACACCTTC	CAISDWQANYGYTF
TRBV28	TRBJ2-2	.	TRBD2	TGTGCCAGCAGGCTGATTGCGGGGGCCGGGGAGCTGTTTTTT	CASRLIAGAGELFF
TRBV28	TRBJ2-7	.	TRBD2	TGTGCCAGCAGAATAACTAGCGGAATGCCCTACTACGAGCAGTACTTC	CASRITSGMPYYEQYF
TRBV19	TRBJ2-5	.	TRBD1	TGTGCCAGTAGTACGCCGGGACAGGGGCAGGAGACCCAGTACTTC	CASSTPGQGQETQYF
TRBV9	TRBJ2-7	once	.	TGTGCCAGCAGCACCAACCCCCAAACGGGGAGGGAGCAGTACTTC	CASSTNPQTGREQYF
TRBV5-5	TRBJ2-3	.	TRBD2	TGTGCCAGCAGCTTGGAAGGGAGGGCTAGCACAGATACGCAGTATTTT	CASSLEGRASTDTQYF
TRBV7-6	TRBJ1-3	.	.	TGTGCCAGCAGCTTAGGGGGTTTGGCTGGAAACACCATATATTTT	CASSLGGLAGNTIYF
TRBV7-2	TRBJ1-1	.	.	TGTGCCAGCAGCTTTAAACGGAACACTGAAGCTTTCTTT	CASSFKRNTEAFF
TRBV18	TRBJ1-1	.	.	TGTGCCAGCTCACGACAGGACTACACTGAAGCTTTCTTT	CASSRQDYTEAFF
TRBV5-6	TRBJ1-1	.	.	TGTGCCAGCAGCGTCCGTAACACTGAAGCTTTCTTT	CASSVRNTEAFF
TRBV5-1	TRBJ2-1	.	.	TGCGCCAGCAGCTTTTCTGGGGATTGGGATGAGCAGTTCTTC	CASSFSGDWDEQFF
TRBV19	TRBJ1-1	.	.	TGTGCCAGTAGTATAGTACGGGCAGAACGGGAAGCTTTCTTT	CASSIVRAEREAFF
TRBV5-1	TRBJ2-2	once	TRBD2	TGCGCCAGCAGCCAGACTAGCGGGAAGGCGACCGGGGAGCTGTTTTTT	CASSQTSGKATGELFF
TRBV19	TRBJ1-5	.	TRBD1	TGTGCCAGTAGTACGACAGGGGGCGGGCAGCCCCAGCATTTT	CASSTTGGGQPQHF
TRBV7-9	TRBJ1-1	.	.	TGTGCCAGCAGCTTAGGGTTTGGACCGGGGGACACTGAAGCTTTCTTT	CASSLGFGPGDTEAFF
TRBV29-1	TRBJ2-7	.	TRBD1	TGCAGCGTTGAAGAATTGAGACAGGGAATCGGCTACGAGCAGTACTTC	CSVEELRQGIGYEQYF
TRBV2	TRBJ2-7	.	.	TGTGCCAGCAGCGCTGAGGGGGGATTGAGGGAGCAGTACTTC	CASSAEGGLREQYF
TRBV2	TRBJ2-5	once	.	TGTGCCAGCAGTGAAGAGACCCAGTACTTC	CASSEETQYF
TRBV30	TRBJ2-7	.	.	TGTGCCTGGAGTAAACGTCGGGCCCCCCCGGGCGAGCAGTACTTC	CAWSKRRAPPGEQYF
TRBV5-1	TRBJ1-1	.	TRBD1	TGCGCCAGCAGCTTGGGAATGGTCCGGGACAGGGGGCGTACTAACACTGAAGCTTTCTTT	CASSLGMVRDRGRTNTEAFF
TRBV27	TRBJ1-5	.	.	TGTGCCAGCAGGGAGAGGGGTATTTCCAATCAGCCCCAGCATTTT	CASRERGISNQPQHF
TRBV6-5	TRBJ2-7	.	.	TGTGCCAGCAGTTACTGGTCAGGAGGGGACGAGCAGTACTTC	CASSYWSGGDEQYF
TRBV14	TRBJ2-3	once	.	TGTGCCAGCAGCCGAGAGCGTTACATAGGTACGCAGTATTTT	CASSRERYIGTQYF
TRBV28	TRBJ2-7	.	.	TGTGCCAGCAGAGTACGGAGGAGGCCTAATAGCTCCTACGAGCAGTACTTC	CASRVRRRPNSSYEQYF
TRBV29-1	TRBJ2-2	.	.	TGCAGCGTTTCCCCTGGGGCGAACACCGGGGAGCTGTTTTTT	CSVSPGANTGELFF